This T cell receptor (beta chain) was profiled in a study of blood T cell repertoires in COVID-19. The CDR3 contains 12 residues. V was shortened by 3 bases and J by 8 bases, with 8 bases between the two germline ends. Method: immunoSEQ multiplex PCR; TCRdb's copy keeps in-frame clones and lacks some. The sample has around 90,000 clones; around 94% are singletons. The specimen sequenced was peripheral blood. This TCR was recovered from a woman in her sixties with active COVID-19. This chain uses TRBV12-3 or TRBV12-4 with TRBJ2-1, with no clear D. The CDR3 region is CASSFLSDEQFF. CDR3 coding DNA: TGTGCCAGCAGTTTTCTTTCGGATGAGCAGTTCTTC.